The 7 T cell receptor beta chains below all came from one sample that was sequenced in a study of persistence of HIV-infected CD4 T cells. Their specific antigens are unknown. The immunoSEQ assay was version 4, run in survey mode. The assay was immunoSEQ multiplex PCR, and TCRdb's table has in-frame clones only and misses some. The sample yields around 30,000 clones, approximately 80% seen once. The stimulus was an HIV-1 Gag 15-mer peptide pool, 1 ug/peptide/mL. Sorted nonresponding memory CD4+ T cells were CD40L-negative, CD69-negative, CD45RO-high. Material: CD4+ T cells sorted from PBMCs after roughly 17-hour stimulation, obtained from a patient who received antiretroviral therapy. Receptors originate from an adult woman with HIV who was CMV-seropositive.

Points on this clone: Other nucleotide sequences in the sample specify the same CDR3. Here the CDR3 DNA reads TGCGCCAGCAGCTTGGCAGGGGAACGCGAAAAACTGTTTTTT. The encoded protein is CASSLAGEREKLFF. This chain uses TRBV5-1 with TRBJ1-4; a possible D gene is TRBD1 (6 bases). This CDR3 comprises 14 residues. Trimming pared 0 bases from V and 8 bases from J, leaving 11 bases between. The germline V gene encodes CDR1 SGHRS and CDR2 YFSETQ.

The genes are TRBV7-9 and TRBJ1-2; 8 nucleotides line up with TRBD1. This CDR3 has 15 residues. The V gene end was trimmed by 5 bases and the J gene end by 1 base; junction bases not matched to a gene: 6. The germline gives CDR1 SEHNR, CDR2 FQNEAQ (reference sequence). The CDR3 DNA follows: TGTGCCAGCAGCGACCGACAGGGGCTTAACTATGGCTACACCTTC. Translation gives CASSDRQGLNYGYTF.

This sequence joins TRBV5-1 and TRBJ2-7, with D uncertain. The CDR3 runs 13 residues. The germline gives CDR1 SGHRS, CDR2 YFSETQ. V was cut by 3 bases and J by 2 bases, with 9 bases left in between. The CDR3 loop reads CASSSDGAYEQYF. Here the CDR3 DNA reads TGCGCCAGCAGCTCGGACGGAGCCTACGAGCAGTACTTC.

The rearrangement joins TRBV28 to TRBJ2-7; 9 bases fit TRBD2. Germline V gene sequence: CDR1 MDHEN, CDR2 SYDVKM. Trimming removed 3 bases from V and 1 base from J; junction bases left unmatched: 7. The CDR3 contains 16 residues. In nucleotides, the CDR3 is TGTGCCAGCAGTTTTAGTCTAGCGGGACTGTCCTACGAGCAGTACTTC. This translates into CASSFSLAGLSYEQYF.

This clone was counted once. The CDR3 sequence: CAISSPGQGEGGYTF. The CDR3 nucleotides are TGTGCCATCAGTTCTCCGGGACAGGGTGAGGGTGGCTACACCTTC. The chain carries TRBV10-3 and TRBJ1-2; 9 nucleotides align to TRBD1. The V and J ends lost 5 bases and 7 bases, in that order; junction bases with no gene match: 11. Germline-derived CDR1 and CDR2 are ENHRY and SYGVKD. The CDR3 has 15 residues.

The V and J genes are TRBV27 and TRBJ1-5; a weak D match, TRBD1 (5 bases). Germline CDR1 is MNHEY and CDR2 is SMNVEV (reference sequence). The germline V and J ends were trimmed by 2 bases and 10 bases, with 12 bases remaining between them. There are 13 residues in the CDR3. CDR3: CASSLGRGRPQHF. CDR3 DNA sequence: TGTGCCAGCAGTTTAGGGAGGGGTCGCCCCCAGCATTTT.

Only one count was recorded for this clone. V and J are TRBV5-5 and TRBJ1-3; D unresolved. The ends were cut back, 5 bases at V and 2 bases at J, with 8 bases in the middle. Germline CDR1 reads SGHKS; CDR2 reads YYEKEE (reference sequence). This CDR3 is built from 13 residues. CDR3 region: CASSPEPGNTIYF. Written as DNA, the CDR3 is TGTGCCAGCAGTCCCGAACCTGGAAACACCATATATTTT.